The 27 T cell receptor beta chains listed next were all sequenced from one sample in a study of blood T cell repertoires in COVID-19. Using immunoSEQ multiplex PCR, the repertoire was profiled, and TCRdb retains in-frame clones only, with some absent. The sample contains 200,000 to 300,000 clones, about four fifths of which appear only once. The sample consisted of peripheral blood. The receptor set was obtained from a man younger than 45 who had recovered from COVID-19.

This CDR3 reads CASSPRQGSYEQYF. CDR3 coding DNA: TGTGCCAGCAGCCCCCGACAGGGCTCCTACGAGCAGTACTTC. The chain carries TRBV6-5 and TRBJ2-7; TRBD1 aligns across 7 bases. CDR3 length: 14 amino acids. In germline, CDR1 is MNHEY, CDR2 SVGAGI. J gave up 0 bases and V 6 bases, and 5 bases lay outside the gene matches.

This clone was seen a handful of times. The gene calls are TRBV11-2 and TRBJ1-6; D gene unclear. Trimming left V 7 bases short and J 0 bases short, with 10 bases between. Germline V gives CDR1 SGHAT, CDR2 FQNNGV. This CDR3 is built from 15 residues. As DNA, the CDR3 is TGTGCCAGCACACAACACAGCTCCTATAATTCACCCCTCCACTTT. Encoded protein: CASTQHSSYNSPLHF. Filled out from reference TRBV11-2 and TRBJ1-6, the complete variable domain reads EAGVAQSPRYKIIEKRQSVAFWCNPISGHATLYWYQQILGQGPKLLIQFQNNGVVDDSQLPKDRFSAERLKGVDSTLKIQPAKLEDSAVYLCASTQHSSYNSPLHFGNGTRLTVT.

The CDR3 DNA sequence: TGTGCCAGCAGTTGGACAGGGGCCACTGAAGCTTTCTTT. It codes for CASSWTGATEAFF. The chain has TRBV6-6 and TRBJ1-1; TRBD1 matches 9 bases. V shed 4 bases, J shed 4 bases, and the junction held 1 base outside the gene matches. Germline V gives CDR1 MNHNY, CDR2 SVGAGI (reference sequence). The CDR3 runs 13 residues.

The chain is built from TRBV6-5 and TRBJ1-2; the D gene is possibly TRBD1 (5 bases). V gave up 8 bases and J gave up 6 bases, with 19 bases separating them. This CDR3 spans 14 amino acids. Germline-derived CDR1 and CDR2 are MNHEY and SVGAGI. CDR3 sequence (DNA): TGTGCCAGCGCGGCGGGAGGGGCTTCGGATGGCTACACCTTC. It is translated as CASAAGGASDGYTF.

CDR3 nucleotides: TGCGCCAGCAGCTTGGGGGACAGGGACTACAATGAGCAGTTCTTC. It encodes CASSLGDRDYNEQFF. The V gene is TRBV5-1, the J gene TRBJ2-1; 9 bases map to TRBD1. Germline assignment: CDR1 SGHRS and CDR2 YFSETQ. Trimming took 0 bases from V and 3 from J; bases not matched to a gene: 1. CDR3 length equals 15 residues.

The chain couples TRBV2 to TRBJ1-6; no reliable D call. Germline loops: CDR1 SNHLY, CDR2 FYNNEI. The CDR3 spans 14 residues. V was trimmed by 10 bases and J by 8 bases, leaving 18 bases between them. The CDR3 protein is CATMPGPIDSPLHF. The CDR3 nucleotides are TGTGCCACTATGCCAGGCCCGATCGATTCACCCCTCCACTTT.

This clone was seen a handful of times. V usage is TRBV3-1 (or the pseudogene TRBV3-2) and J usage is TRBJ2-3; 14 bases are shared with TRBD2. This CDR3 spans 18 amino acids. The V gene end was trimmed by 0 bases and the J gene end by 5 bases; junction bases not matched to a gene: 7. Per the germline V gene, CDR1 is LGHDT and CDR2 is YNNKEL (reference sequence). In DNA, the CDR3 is TGTGCCAGCAGCCAAGATCCGACTAGCGGGGGGGCCGGAGATACGCAGTATTTT. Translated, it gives CASSQDPTSGGAGDTQYF.

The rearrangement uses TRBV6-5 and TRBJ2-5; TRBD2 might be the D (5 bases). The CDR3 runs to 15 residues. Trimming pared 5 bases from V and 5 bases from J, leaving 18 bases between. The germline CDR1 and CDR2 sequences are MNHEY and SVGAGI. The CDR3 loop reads CASSNLTGVRETQYF. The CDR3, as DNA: TGTGCCAGCAGTAACTTAACCGGGGTCCGGGAGACCCAGTACTTC.

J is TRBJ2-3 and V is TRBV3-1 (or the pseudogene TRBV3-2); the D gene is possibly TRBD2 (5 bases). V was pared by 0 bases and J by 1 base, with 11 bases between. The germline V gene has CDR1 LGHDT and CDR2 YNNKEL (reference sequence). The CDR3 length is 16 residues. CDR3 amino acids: CASSQERTWGTDTQYF. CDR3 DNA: TGTGCCAGCAGCCAAGAACGGACTTGGGGCACAGATACGCAGTATTTT.

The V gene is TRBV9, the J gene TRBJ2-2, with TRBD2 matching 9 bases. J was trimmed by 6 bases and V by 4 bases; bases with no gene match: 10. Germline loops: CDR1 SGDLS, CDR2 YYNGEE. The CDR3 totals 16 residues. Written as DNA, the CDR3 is TGTGCCAGCAGCCTCCGAAGCGGGGGGAGGGCCGGGGAGCTGTTTTTT. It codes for CASSLRSGGRAGELFF.

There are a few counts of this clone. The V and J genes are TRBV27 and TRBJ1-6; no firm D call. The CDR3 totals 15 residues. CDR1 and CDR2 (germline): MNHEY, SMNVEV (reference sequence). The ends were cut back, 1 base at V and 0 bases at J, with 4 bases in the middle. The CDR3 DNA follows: TGTGCCAGCAGTTTATGGAGCTCCTATAATTCACCCCTCCACTTT. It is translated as CASSLWSSYNSPLHF.

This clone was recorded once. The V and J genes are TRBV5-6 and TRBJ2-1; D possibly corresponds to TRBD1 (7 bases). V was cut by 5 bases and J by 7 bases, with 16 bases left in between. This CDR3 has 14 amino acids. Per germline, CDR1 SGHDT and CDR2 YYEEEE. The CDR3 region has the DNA TGTGCCAGCAGTGTATTGACAGGGACTAATGAGCAGTTCTTC. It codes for CASSVLTGTNEQFF.

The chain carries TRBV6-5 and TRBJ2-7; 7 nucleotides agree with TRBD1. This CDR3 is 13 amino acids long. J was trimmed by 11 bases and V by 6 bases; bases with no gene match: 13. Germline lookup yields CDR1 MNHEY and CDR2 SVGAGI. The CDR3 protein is CASRGQAPTSKYF. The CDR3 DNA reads TGTGCCAGCAGAGGACAGGCACCTACGAGCAAGTACTTC.

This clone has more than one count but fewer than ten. The CDR3 DNA reads as TGTGCCAGCAGCCAAGATACAGGCTCTGGAAACACCATATATTTT. Translation gives CASSQDTGSGNTIYF. The rearrangement links TRBV3-1 (or the pseudogene TRBV3-2) to TRBJ1-3; possible D gene TRBD1, 5 bases. The V end was cut by 0 bases, the J end by 0 bases, with 6 bases between. From germline, CDR1 is LGHDT and CDR2 YNNKEL (reference sequence). The CDR3 is made up of 15 amino acids.

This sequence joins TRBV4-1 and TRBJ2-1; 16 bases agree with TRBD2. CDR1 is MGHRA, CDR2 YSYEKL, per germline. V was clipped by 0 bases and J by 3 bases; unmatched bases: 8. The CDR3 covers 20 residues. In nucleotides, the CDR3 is TGCGCCAGCAGCCAAGACTCCGGGACTAGCGGGGGGGCAAACTACAATGAGCAGTTCTTC. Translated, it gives CASSQDSGTSGGANYNEQFF.

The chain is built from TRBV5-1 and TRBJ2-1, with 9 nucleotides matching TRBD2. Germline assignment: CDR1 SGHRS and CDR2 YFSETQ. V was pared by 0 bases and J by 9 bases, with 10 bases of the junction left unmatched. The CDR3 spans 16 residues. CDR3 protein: CASSLGYSGGVGEQFF. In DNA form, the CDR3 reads TGCGCCAGCAGCTTGGGGTATAGCGGGGGAGTTGGTGAGCAGTTCTTC.

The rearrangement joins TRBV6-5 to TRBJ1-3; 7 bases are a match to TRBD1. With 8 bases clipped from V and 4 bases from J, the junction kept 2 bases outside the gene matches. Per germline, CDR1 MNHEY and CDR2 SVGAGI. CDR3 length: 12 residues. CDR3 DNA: TGTGCCAGCGGGACAGCCGGAAACACCATATATTTT. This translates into CASGTAGNTIYF.

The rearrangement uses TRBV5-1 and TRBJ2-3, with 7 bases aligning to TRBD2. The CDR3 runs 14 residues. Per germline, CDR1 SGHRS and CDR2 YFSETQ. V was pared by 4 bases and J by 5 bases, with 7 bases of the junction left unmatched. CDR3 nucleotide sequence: TGCGCCAGCAGCGCCGGGGGGTTAGGAGATACGCAGTATTTT. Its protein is CASSAGGLGDTQYF.

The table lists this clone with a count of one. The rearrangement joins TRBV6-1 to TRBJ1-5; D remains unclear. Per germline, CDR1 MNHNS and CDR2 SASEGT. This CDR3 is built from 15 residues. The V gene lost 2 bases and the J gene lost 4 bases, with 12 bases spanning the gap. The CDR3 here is CASSERWRSNQPQHF. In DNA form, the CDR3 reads TGTGCCAGCAGTGAACGGTGGCGGAGTAATCAGCCCCAGCATTTT.

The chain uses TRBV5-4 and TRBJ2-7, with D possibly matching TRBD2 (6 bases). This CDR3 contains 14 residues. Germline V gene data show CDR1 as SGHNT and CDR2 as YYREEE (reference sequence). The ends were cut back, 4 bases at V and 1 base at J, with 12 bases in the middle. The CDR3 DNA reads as TGTGCCAGCAGCGCGCCGGGGGATTCCTACGAGCAGTACTTC. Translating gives CASSAPGDSYEQYF.

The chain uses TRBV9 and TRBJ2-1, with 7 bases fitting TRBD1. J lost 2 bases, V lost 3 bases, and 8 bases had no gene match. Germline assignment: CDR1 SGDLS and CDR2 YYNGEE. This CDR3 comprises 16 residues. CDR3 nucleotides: TGTGCCAGCAGCGCAGGGACAGATCTTACCTACAATGAGCAGTTCTTC. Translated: CASSAGTDLTYNEQFF.

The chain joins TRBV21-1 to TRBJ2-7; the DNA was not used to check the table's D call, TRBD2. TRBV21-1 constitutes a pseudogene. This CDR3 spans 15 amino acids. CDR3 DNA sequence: TGTGCCAGCAGGATCAGGGAGGAAACGTCCTACGAGCAGTACGTC. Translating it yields CASRIREETSYEQYV.

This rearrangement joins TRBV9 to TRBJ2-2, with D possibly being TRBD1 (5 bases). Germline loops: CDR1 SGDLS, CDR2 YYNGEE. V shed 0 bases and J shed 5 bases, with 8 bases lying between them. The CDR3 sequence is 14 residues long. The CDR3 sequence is CASSVGQRTGELFF. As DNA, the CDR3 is TGTGCCAGCAGCGTAGGACAGAGAACCGGGGAGCTGTTTTTT.

The CDR3 is CASSLYSYQETQYF. DNA of the CDR3: TGTGCCAGCAGCTTGTACAGCTATCAAGAGACCCAGTACTTC. The V call is TRBV11-2, the J call TRBJ2-5; D gene unclear. Germline V gene lookup returns CDR1 SGHAT and CDR2 FQNNGV. The CDR3 is 14 amino acids. Trimming cost V 3 bases and J 2 bases, with 10 bases left between them. The full variable domain, its missing parts supplied by reference TRBV11-2 and TRBJ2-5, is EAGVAQSPRYKIIEKRQSVAFWCNPISGHATLYWYQQILGQGPKLLIQFQNNGVVDDSQLPKDRFSAERLKGVDSTLKIQPAKLEDSAVYLCASSLYSYQETQYFGPGTRLLVL.

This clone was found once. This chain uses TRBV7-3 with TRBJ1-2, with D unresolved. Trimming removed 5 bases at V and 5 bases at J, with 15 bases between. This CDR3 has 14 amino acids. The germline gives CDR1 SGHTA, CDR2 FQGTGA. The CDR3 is CASSPQAGFYGYTF. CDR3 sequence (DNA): TGTGCCAGCAGCCCCCAGGCGGGATTTTATGGCTACACCTTC.

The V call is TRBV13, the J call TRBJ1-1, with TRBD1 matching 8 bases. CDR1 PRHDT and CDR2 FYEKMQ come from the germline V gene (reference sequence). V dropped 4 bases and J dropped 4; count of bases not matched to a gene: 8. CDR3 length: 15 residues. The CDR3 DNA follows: TGTGCCAGCAGCTGGACCGTTCAGGGGGCCACTGAAGCTTTCTTT. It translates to CASSWTVQGATEAFF.

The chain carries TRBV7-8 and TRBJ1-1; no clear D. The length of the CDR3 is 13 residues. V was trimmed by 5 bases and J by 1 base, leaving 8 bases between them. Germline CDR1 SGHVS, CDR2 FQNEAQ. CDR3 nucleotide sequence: TGTGCCAGCAGCCTCCGACAGAACACTGAAGCTTTCTTT. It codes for CASSLRQNTEAFF.